This TCR beta chain was documented in a study of shared clonotypes between healthy human individuals. The wider study: Donor composition was a couple of women and a few men, aged 18 to 49.

This CDR3 spans 13 amino acids. V lost 6 bases, J lost 7 bases, and 12 bases lay in between. Germline V gene sequence: CDR1 SEHNR, CDR2 FQNEAQ (reference sequence). CD4+ cells were split into CD45RA+ naive and CD45RA-negative memory subsets. Genomic DNA (from each subset) was split evenly across several immunoSEQ plates. TCRdb's copy holds only in-frame clones and misses some; the assay was immunoSEQ multiplex PCR. This table holds 2 million to 2.5 million clones, approximately 94% found once. The chain uses TRBV7-9 and TRBJ2-2; tentatively, D is TRBD1 or TRBD2 (6 bases each). The clonotype comes from a man between 18 and 29 years old in good health. The sequenced material came from naive CD4+ T cells sorted from blood. Subset: CD45RA+ positively selected. The CDR3 protein is CASSNGGIGELFF. In DNA, the CDR3 is TGTGCCAGCAGTAACGGGGGCATCGGGGAGCTGTTTTTT.